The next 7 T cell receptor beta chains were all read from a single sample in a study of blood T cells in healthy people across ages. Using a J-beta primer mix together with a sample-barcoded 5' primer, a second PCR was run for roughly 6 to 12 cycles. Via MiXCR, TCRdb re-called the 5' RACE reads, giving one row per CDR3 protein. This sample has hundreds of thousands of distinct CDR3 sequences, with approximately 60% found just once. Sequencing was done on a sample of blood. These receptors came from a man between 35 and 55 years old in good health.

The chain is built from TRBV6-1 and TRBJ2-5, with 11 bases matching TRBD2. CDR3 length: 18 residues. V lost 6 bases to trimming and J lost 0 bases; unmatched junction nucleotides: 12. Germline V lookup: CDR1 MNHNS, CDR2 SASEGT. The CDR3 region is CASRTTGLAETNQETQYF. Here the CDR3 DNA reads TGTGCCAGCAGAACCACGGGACTAGCGGAGACCAACCAAGAGACCCAGTACTTC.

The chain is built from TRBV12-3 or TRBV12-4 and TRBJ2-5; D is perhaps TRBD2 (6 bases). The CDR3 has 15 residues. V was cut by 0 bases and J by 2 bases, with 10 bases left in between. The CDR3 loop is CASSLAGTEQETQYF. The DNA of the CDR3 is TGTGCCAGCAGTTTAGCCGGGACTGAACAAGAGACCCAGTACTTC.

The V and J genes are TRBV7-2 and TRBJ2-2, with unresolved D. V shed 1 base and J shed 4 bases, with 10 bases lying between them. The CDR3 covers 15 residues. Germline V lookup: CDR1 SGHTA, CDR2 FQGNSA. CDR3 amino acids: CASSLGSQATGELFF. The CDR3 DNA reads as TGTGCCAGCAGCTTAGGAAGCCAAGCCACCGGGGAGCTGTTTTTT.

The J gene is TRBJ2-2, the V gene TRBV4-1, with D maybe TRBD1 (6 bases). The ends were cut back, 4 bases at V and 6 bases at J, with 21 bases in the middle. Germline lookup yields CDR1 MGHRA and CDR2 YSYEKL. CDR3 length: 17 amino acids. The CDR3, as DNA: TGCGCCAGCAGCCCGTCATCCGGGACACTCCCTTCCGGGGAGCTGTTTTTT. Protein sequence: CASSPSSGTLPSGELFF.

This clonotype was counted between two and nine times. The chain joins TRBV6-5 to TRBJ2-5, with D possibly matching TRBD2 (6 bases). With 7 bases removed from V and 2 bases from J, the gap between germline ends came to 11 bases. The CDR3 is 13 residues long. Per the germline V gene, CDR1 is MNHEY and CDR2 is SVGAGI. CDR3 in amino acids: CASKRGGQETQYF. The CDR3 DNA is TGTGCCAGCAAGAGAGGAGGGCAAGAGACCCAGTACTTC.

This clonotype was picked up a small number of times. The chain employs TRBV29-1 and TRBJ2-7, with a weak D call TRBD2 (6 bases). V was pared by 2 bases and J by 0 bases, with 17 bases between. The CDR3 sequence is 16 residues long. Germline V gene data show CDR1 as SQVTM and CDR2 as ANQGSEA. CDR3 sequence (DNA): TGCAGCGTTGAAACCCGGGGACTCCAGACCTCCTACGAGCAGTACTTC. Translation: CSVETRGLQTSYEQYF.

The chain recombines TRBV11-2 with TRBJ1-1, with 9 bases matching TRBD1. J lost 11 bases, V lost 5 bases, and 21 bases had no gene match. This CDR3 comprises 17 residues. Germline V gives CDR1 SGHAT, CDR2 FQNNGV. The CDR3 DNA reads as TGTGCCAGCAGCACACAGAAGACAGGGGGAGGCGCGAAAGGGGCTTTCTTT. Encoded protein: CASSTQKTGGGAKGAFF.